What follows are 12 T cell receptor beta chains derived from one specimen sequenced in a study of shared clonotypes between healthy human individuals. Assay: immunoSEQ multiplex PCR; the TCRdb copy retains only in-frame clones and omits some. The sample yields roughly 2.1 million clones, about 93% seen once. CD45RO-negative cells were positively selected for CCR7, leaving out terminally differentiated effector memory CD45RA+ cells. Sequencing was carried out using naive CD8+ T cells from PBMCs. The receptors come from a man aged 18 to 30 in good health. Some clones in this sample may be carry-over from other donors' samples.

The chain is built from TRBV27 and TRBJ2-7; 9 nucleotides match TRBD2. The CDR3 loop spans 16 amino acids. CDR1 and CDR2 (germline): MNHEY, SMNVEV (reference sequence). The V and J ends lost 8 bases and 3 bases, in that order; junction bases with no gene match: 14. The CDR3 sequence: CASHPRGLASGYEQYF. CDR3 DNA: TGTGCCAGCCATCCCCGGGGACTAGCATCGGGCTACGAGCAGTACTTC.

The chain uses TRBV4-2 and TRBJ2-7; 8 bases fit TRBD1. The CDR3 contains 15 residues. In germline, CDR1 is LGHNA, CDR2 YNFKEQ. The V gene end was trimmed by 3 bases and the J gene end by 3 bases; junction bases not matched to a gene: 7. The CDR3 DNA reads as TGTGCCAGCAGCCATCCCGGGACAGGAATCTACGAGCAGTACTTC. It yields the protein CASSHPGTGIYEQYF.

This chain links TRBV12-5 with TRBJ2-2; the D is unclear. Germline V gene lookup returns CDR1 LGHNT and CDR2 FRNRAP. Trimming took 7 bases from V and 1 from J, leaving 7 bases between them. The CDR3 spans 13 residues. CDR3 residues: CASEQQNTGELFF. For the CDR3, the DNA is TGTGCTAGTGAACAACAGAACACCGGGGAGCTGTTTTTT. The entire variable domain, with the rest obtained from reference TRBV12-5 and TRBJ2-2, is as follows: DARVTQTPRHKVTEMGQEVTMRCQPILGHNTVFWYRQTMMQGLELLAYFRNRAPLDDSGMPKDRFSAEMPDATLATLKIQPSEPRDSAVYFCASEQQNTGELFFGEGSRLTVL.

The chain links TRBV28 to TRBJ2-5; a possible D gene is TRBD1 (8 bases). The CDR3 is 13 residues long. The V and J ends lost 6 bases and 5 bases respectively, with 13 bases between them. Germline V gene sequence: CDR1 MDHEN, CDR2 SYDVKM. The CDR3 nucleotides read TGTGCCAGCAGGACAGGGGAGGGCGAGACCCAGTACTTC. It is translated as CASRTGEGETQYF. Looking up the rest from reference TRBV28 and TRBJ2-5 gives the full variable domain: DVKVTQSSRYLVKRTGEKVFLECVQDMDHENMFWYRQDPGLGLRLIYFSYDVKMKEKGDIPEGYSVSREKKERFSLILESASTNQTSMYLCASRTGEGETQYFGPGTRLLVL.

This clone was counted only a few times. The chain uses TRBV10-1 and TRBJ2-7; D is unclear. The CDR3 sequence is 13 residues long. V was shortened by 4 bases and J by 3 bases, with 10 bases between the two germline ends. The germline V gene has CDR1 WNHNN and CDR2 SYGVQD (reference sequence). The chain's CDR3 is CASSAVWGYEQYF. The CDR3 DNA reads TGCGCCAGCAGTGCCGTGTGGGGCTACGAGCAGTACTTC.

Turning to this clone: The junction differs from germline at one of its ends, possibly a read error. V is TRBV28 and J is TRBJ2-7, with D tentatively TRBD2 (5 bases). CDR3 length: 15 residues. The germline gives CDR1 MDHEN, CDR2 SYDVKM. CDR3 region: CASSLYSAGEYEQYF. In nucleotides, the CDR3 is TGTGCCAGCAGCTTATACTCGGCTGGGGAGTACGAGCAGTACTTC. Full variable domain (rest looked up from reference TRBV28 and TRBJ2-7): DVKVTQSSRYLVKRTGEKVFLECVQDMDHENMFWYRQDPGLGLRLIYFSYDVKMKEKGDIPEGYSVSREKKERFSLILESASTNQTSMYLCASSLYSAGEYEQYFGPGTRLTVT.

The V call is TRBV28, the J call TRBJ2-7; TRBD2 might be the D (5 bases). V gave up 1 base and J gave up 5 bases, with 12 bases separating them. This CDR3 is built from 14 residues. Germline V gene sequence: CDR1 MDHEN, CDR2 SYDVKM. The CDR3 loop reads CASSLFALANEQYF. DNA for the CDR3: TGTGCCAGCAGTTTATTTGCGCTAGCTAACGAGCAGTACTTC.

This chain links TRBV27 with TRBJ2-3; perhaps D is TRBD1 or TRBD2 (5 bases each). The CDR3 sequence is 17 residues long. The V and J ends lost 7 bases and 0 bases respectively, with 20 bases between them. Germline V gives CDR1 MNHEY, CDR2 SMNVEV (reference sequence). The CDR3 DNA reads TGTGCCAGCAATCCATCGGGGCACCCTACCAGCACAGATACGCAGTATTTT. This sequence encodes CASNPSGHPTSTDTQYF.

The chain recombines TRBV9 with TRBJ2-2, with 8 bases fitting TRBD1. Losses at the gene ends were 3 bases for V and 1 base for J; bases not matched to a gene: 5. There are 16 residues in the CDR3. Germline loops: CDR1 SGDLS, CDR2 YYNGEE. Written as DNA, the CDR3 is TGTGCCAGCAGCGCAACCGGGACAGGGAACACCGGGGAGCTGTTTTTT. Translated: CASSATGTGNTGELFF.

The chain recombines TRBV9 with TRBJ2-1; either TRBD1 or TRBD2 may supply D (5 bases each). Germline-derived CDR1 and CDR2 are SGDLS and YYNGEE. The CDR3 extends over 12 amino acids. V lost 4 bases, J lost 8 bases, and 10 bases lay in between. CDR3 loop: CASSRGEDEQFF. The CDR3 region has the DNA TGTGCCAGCAGCCGGGGCGAGGATGAGCAGTTCTTC.

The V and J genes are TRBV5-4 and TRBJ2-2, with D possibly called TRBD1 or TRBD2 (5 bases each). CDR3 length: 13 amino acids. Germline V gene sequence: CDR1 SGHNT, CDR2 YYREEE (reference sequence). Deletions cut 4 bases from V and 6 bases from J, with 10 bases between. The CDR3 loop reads CASSLGTPGELFF. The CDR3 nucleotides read TGTGCCAGCAGCCTGGGGACCCCCGGGGAGCTGTTTTTT.

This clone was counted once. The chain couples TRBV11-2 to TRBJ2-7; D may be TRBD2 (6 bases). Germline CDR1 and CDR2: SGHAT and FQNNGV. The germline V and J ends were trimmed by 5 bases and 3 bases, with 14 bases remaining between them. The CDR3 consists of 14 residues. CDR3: CASSLPGSYYEQYF. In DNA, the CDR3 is TGTGCCAGCAGCCTTCCCGGGAGTTACTACGAGCAGTACTTC.